Shown below are 19 T cell receptor beta chains from a single sample sequenced in a study of shared clonotypes between healthy human individuals. TCRdb's copy holds only in-frame clones and misses some; the assay was immunoSEQ multiplex PCR. The sample lists roughly 2.2 million clones; 85% to 95% were seen once. The sample was naive CD4+ T cells from PBMCs. Subset defined: CD45RA+ positively selected. These receptor sequences come from a young man in good health. Some clones in this sample may be carry-over from other donors' samples.

This chain joins TRBV16 and TRBJ1-3; D unresolved. With 0 bases removed from V and 7 bases from J, the gap between germline ends came to 13 bases. CDR1 and CDR2 from the germline V gene are KGHSY and FQNENV. The CDR3 is 15 residues long. The CDR3 region has the DNA TGTGCCAGCAGCCAATCCGCTAAGTCAACGAACACCATATATTTT. Translated, it gives CASSQSAKSTNTIYF.

This chain connects TRBV15 to TRBJ2-4; 10 bases are shared with TRBD2. The CDR3 runs to 16 residues. CDR1 is LNHNV and CDR2 is YYDKDF in the germline V gene (reference sequence). The V and J ends lost 5 bases and 6 bases, in that order; junction bases with no gene match: 10. The CDR3 reads CATSLPSGRAANIQYF. The CDR3 DNA is TGTGCCACCAGCCTTCCCAGCGGGAGGGCTGCAAACATTCAGTACTTC.

The chain carries TRBV30 and TRBJ2-7; the D gene could be TRBD1 or TRBD2 (5 bases each). The V end was cut by 4 bases, the J end by 10 bases, with 14 bases between. This CDR3 is 11 amino acids long. Germline V gene lookup returns CDR1 GTSNPN and CDR2 SVGIG (reference sequence). The CDR3: CAWTRDQHQYF. The CDR3 nucleotides read TGTGCCTGGACCAGGGACCAGCATCAGTACTTC.

The chain couples TRBV19 to TRBJ2-3; D possibly corresponds to TRBD2 (6 bases). From germline, CDR1 is LNHDA and CDR2 SQIVND (reference sequence). V was pared by 6 bases and J by 1 base, with 14 bases between. The CDR3 is made up of 15 amino acids. CDR3 sequence: CASRPRGSRTDTQYF. CDR3 coding DNA: TGTGCCAGTAGGCCCCGGGGGAGCCGCACAGATACGCAGTATTTT.

This chain connects TRBV18 to TRBJ1-1; 9 bases are shared with TRBD1. The germline CDR1 and CDR2 sequences are KGHSH and LQKENI. V was clipped by 6 bases and J by 5 bases; unmatched bases: 4. This CDR3 spans 13 amino acids. The CDR3 coding sequence is TGTGCCAGCTCCACAGGGGGCGAAACTGAAGCTTTCTTT. It specifies CASSTGGETEAFF.

The chain employs TRBV9 and TRBJ2-1; 8 nucleotides agree with TRBD2. With 0 bases clipped from V and 6 bases from J, the junction kept 2 bases outside the gene matches. Per germline, CDR1 SGDLS and CDR2 YYNGEE. The CDR3 totals 14 residues. The CDR3, as DNA: TGTGCCAGCAGCGTAGTAGCGGGGAGCAATGAGCAGTTCTTC. This encodes CASSVVAGSNEQFF.

In regard to this clone: The same CDR3 also results from other DNA sequences found in this sample. The J gene is TRBJ2-4, the V gene TRBV18; perhaps TRBD1 as D (5 bases). CDR3 size: 16 residues. Between the trimmed V and J ends, which lost 0 bases and 0 bases, there was a span of 9 bases. Per germline, CDR1 KGHSH and CDR2 LQKENI. CDR3 residues: CASSPPGALAKNIQYF. The DNA for the CDR3 is TGTGCCAGCTCACCACCAGGGGCGCTAGCCAAAAACATTCAGTACTTC.

The count of this clone is one. This same CDR3 is encoded by further DNA sequences in the sample. The rearrangement joins TRBV28 to TRBJ1-1; tentatively, D is TRBD1 (5 bases). Between the trimmed V and J ends, which lost 4 bases and 1 base, there was a span of 10 bases. This CDR3 is built from 14 residues. CDR1 is MDHEN and CDR2 is SYDVKM in the germline V gene. CDR3 amino acids: CASSSPGTNTEAFF. CDR3 coding DNA: TGTGCCAGCAGTTCCCCCGGGACGAACACTGAAGCTTTCTTT.

The CDR3 DNA reads as TGCGCCAGCAGCTCCCAGGGGTTAGCGGGAGTAACCGGGGAGCTGTTTTTT. It encodes CASSSQGLAGVTGELFF. The chain joins TRBV5-1 to TRBJ2-2, with 9 bases fitting TRBD2. The CDR3 length is 17 residues. Germline lookup yields CDR1 SGHRS and CDR2 YFSETQ. J was trimmed by 5 bases and V by 3 bases; bases with no gene match: 11.

The chain links TRBV28 to TRBJ2-7; D may be TRBD1 (5 bases). V lost 6 bases to trimming and J lost 2 bases, with 11 bases between them. Germline V lookup: CDR1 MDHEN, CDR2 SYDVKM. This CDR3 has 13 residues. This CDR3 reads CASSTDITYEQYF. The CDR3 region has the DNA TGTGCCAGCAGCACGGACATTACCTACGAGCAGTACTTC. The complete variable domain, with remaining parts taken from reference TRBV28 and TRBJ2-7, reads DVKVTQSSRYLVKRTGEKVFLECVQDMDHENMFWYRQDPGLGLRLIYFSYDVKMKEKGDIPEGYSVSREKKERFSLILESASTNQTSMYLCASSTDITYEQYFGPGTRLTVT.

The chain is built from TRBV6-1 and TRBJ2-1; TRBD2 agrees at 13 bases. The trim removed 5 bases at V and 8 bases at J, leaving 6 bases unmatched. The CDR3 sequence is 15 residues long. Germline V lookup: CDR1 MNHNS, CDR2 SASEGT. This CDR3 reads CASSNRLAGGYEQFF. Written as DNA, the CDR3 is TGTGCCAGCAGTAACAGACTAGCGGGAGGATATGAGCAGTTCTTC.

The V gene is TRBV5-8, the J gene TRBJ1-5; 9 bases match TRBD1. The V and J ends lost 2 bases and 0 bases, in that order; junction bases with no gene match: 6. Germline CDR1 and CDR2: SGHTS and YDEGEE. This CDR3 spans 17 amino acids. The CDR3 coding sequence is TGTGCCAGCAGCTTCAGGGACAGGGCCCTTAGCAATCAGCCCCAGCATTTT. Encoded protein: CASSFRDRALSNQPQHF.

A remark on this clone: This specimen includes other DNA sequences encoding the same CDR3. J is TRBJ2-7 and V is TRBV28; the D gene is possibly TRBD2 (5 bases). V was cut by 3 bases and J by 3 bases, with 12 bases left in between. Looked up from germline, CDR1 is MDHEN and CDR2 is SYDVKM. The CDR3 is 14 amino acids. The DNA of the CDR3 is TGTGCCAGCAGTTTTCGCGGGCGCAACTACGAGCAGTACTTC. Translation: CASSFRGRNYEQYF.

The V call is TRBV7-2, the J call TRBJ2-3; D call uncertain. V was trimmed by 1 base and J by 6 bases, leaving 8 bases between them. This CDR3 spans 13 amino acids. From germline, CDR1 is SGHTA and CDR2 FQGNSA. CDR3 in amino acids: CASSLVVSDTQYF. The CDR3 DNA reads TGTGCCAGCAGCTTAGTTGTTTCGGATACGCAGTATTTT.

V usage is TRBV10-3 and J usage is TRBJ2-5, with 10 bases lining up with TRBD2. V lost 3 bases, J lost 1 base, and 11 bases stayed unmatched. The germline CDR1 and CDR2 sequences are ENHRY and SYGVKD. The CDR3 spans 18 residues. CDR3 residues: CAISEDPRTSGFQETQYF. The CDR3 nucleotides are TGTGCCATCAGTGAAGACCCCCGGACTAGCGGATTCCAAGAGACCCAGTACTTC.

The rearrangement links TRBV19 to TRBJ1-1, with TRBD1 matching 9 bases. Trimming cost V 7 bases and J 6 bases; bases outside gene matches: 9. The CDR3 covers 14 residues. Germline assignment: CDR1 LNHDA and CDR2 SQIVND (reference sequence). The CDR3: CASTHRDRDSEAFF. In DNA, the CDR3 is TGTGCCAGTACCCACCGGGACAGGGACTCTGAAGCTTTCTTT.

The CDR3 DNA sequence: TGCGCCAGCAGCGGACAGCAGAACACTGAAGCTTTCTTT. Its translation is CASSGQQNTEAFF. The gene calls are TRBV5-1 and TRBJ1-1; D is possibly TRBD1 (6 bases). The germline V gene has CDR1 SGHRS and CDR2 YFSETQ. The CDR3 is made up of 13 amino acids. V shed 4 bases and J shed 1 base, with 8 bases lying between them.

J is TRBJ2-7 and V is TRBV7-8, with TRBD2 as a possible D gene (6 bases). The germline gives CDR1 SGHVS, CDR2 FQNEAQ. V dropped 1 base and J dropped 4 bases, with 17 bases sitting between them. The CDR3 runs 16 residues. This chain's CDR3 is CASSLVWLAISYEQYF. As DNA, the CDR3 is TGTGCCAGCAGCTTAGTTTGGCTAGCGATTAGTTACGAGCAGTACTTC.

The chain recombines TRBV9 with TRBJ2-5; D is unresolved. This CDR3 is 14 amino acids long. CDR1 is SGDLS and CDR2 is YYNGEE in the germline V gene. V lost 2 bases to trimming and J lost 5 bases, with 13 bases between them. As DNA, the CDR3 is TGTGCCAGCAGCGTTCGGCCGCTTCGGGAGACCCAGTACTTC. Its translation: CASSVRPLRETQYF. The whole variable domain, remainder taken from reference TRBV9 and TRBJ2-5, is DSGVTQTPKHLITATGQRVTLRCSPRSGDLSVYWYQQSLDQGLQFLIQYYNGEERAKGNILERFSAQQFPDLHSELNLSSLELGDSALYFCASSVRPLRETQYFGPGTRLLVL.